These T cell receptor beta chains were read from a single sample in a study of T cells in Graves' hyperthyroidism and ophthalmopathy. TCRdb re-called the multiplex PCR reads through MiXCR, storing one row per CDR3 protein. The table includes roughly 740,000 distinct CDR3 sequences, roughly 15% detected once. Sequences were obtained from blood. These receptors all stem from a man aged 18 to 30 with Graves' hyperthyroidism. CDR3s include the opening cysteine and the closing phenylalanine or tryptophan. D genes are given only for firm matches. Clone size, where shown, is once, few, many, or a class for clones that have expanded.

size	V	J	D	DNA	CDR3
few	TRBV7-3	TRBJ2-7	NA	TGTGCCAGCAGCTCCGACGGGGACTACGAGCAGTACTTC	CASSSDGDYEQYF
few	TRBV6-2/TRBV6-3	TRBJ2-3	TRBD2	TGTGCCAGCAGTTACAGGGCGGGAGAGAGGACAGATACGCAGTATTTT	CASSYRAGERTDTQYF
NA	TRBV5-1	TRBJ1-2	NA	TGCGCCAGCAGCTTGGGATCCGTGCTGGATGGCTACACCTTC	CASSLGSVLDGYTF
few	TRBV19	TRBJ1-1	NA	TGTGCCAGTAGTATGCTGCCCGGGGTGGGAAACACTGAAGCTTTCTTT	CASSMLPGVGNTEAFF
many	TRBV28	TRBJ2-7	TRBD2	TGTGCCAGCAGCCCGACCGGAGGGAGGGCACACGAGCAGTACTTC	CASSPTGGRAHEQYF
few	TRBV6-2/TRBV6-3	TRBJ1-4	TRBD1	TGTGCCAGCAGTAGACAGGGCCCTCGTAATGAAAAACTGTTTTTT	CASSRQGPRNEKLFF
many	TRBV28	TRBJ2-7	NA	TGTGCCATCGAGAGGACGGGCCGCGCCGAGCAGTACTTC	CAIERTGRAEQYF
few	TRBV30	TRBJ2-7	NA	TGTGCCTGGAAGGGGGTGGCAACATACGAGCAGTACTTC	CAWKGVATYEQYF
many	TRBV4-1	TRBJ2-5	TRBD1	TGCGCCAGCAGCCCGTTAGGGGGACAGCCGCAAGAGACCCAGTACTTC	CASSPLGGQPQETQYF
NA	TRBV18	TRBJ2-7	TRBD1	TGTGCCAGCTCACCTTTGGATGGGGACAGGGTCTCCTACGAGCAGTACTTC	CASSPLDGDRVSYEQYF
few	TRBV5-1	TRBJ2-7	TRBD2	TGCGCCAGCAGCCACGGACTAGCGGATTCCTACGAGCAGTACTTC	CASSHGLADSYEQYF
few	TRBV7-2	TRBJ2-7	TRBD1	TGTGCCAGCAGTCCCTTCGGGACAGGGTTCTACGAGCAGTACTTC	CASSPFGTGFYEQYF
many	TRBV18	TRBJ2-7	TRBD2	TGTGCCAGCAGCCCGGGACTAGCGGGACCCTACGAGCAGTACTTC	CASSPGLAGPYEQYF
NA	TRBV20-1	TRBJ2-3	NA	TGCAGTGCTAGTCAGGGGAGGGGGCACACAGATACGCAGTATTTT	CSASQGRGHTDTQYF
NA	TRBV29-1	TRBJ2-7	TRBD2	TGCAGCGTTGGCGGACTAGCGGGAAGGGCGGGTTACGAGCAGTACTTC	CSVGGLAGRAGYEQYF
NA	TRBV15	TRBJ1-2	TRBD1	TGTGCCACCAGCAGAGATCCTGGGACAGGGGGTTACTATGGCTACACCTTC	CATSRDPGTGGYYGYTF
few	TRBV5-1	TRBJ2-7	NA	TGCGCCAGCAGCTTGGACCCGGACTCCTACGAGCAGTACTTC	CASSLDPDSYEQYF
many	TRBV3-1	TRBJ2-2	NA	TGTGCCAGCAGCCAACCTAGCGTGAACACCGGGGAGCTGTTTTTT	CASSQPSVNTGELFF
few	TRBV6-1	TRBJ2-7	TRBD2	TGTGCCAGCAGTGACAGACTAGCGGGGGGATTCTACGAGCAGTACTTC	CASSDRLAGGFYEQYF
few	TRBV7-2	TRBJ2-5	TRBD1	TGTGCCAGCAGCCCTAGACAGGGGGCCGGACAGTACTTC	CASSPRQGAGQYF
many	TRBV24-1	TRBJ2-2	NA	TGTGCCACCGGCGGGCAGGGCACCGGGGAGCTGTTTTTT	CATGGQGTGELFF
many	TRBV28	TRBJ1-2	NA	TGTGCCAGCAGCTCGACAGCTGTTAACTATGGCTACACCTTC	CASSSTAVNYGYTF
few	TRBV3-1	TRBJ1-6	NA	TGTGCCAGCAGCCTAAATCCAGGCGCTTCGAATTCACCCCTCCACTTT	CASSLNPGASNSPLHF
few	TRBV7-8	TRBJ2-5	TRBD2	TGTGCCAGCAGCTCCCCATTAGCGGGGCTTCAAGAGACCCAGTACTTC	CASSSPLAGLQETQYF
NA	TRBV20-1	TRBJ2-6	NA	TGCAGTGCAAGAGGGGGATCTGGGGCCAACGTCCTGACTTTC	CSARGGSGANVLTF
NA	TRBV20-1	TRBJ2-1	NA	TGCAGTGCTAGAGATATGCGGGCGGGTAGCTACAATGAGCAGTTCTTC	CSARDMRAGSYNEQFF
few	TRBV2	TRBJ2-7	TRBD1	TGTGCCAGTCGGGACAGGGGTCATTACGAGCAGTACTTC	CASRDRGHYEQYF
many	TRBV20-1	TRBJ2-3	TRBD2	TGCAGTGCTAGAGAGCGGGGGAGCACAGATACGCAGTATTTT	CSARERGSTDTQYF
many	TRBV28	TRBJ2-5	NA	TGTGCCAGAACCCGGGGCTACGAGACCCAGTACTTC	CARTRGYETQYF
many	TRBV28	TRBJ2-5	TRBD1	TGTGCCAGCAGCGACAGGGGGCTGTCCGGTGAGACCCAGTACTTC	CASSDRGLSGETQYF
NA	TRBV5-1	TRBJ2-7	TRBD2	TGCGCCAGCAGCTTGGCTAGCGGGAGGCCGGCGGCCTACGAGCAGTACTTC	CASSLASGRPAAYEQYF
NA	TRBV6-1	TRBJ2-3	TRBD2	TGTGCCATCCGGACTAGCGGGACGCAGAGCGATACGCAGTATTTT	CAIRTSGTQSDTQYF